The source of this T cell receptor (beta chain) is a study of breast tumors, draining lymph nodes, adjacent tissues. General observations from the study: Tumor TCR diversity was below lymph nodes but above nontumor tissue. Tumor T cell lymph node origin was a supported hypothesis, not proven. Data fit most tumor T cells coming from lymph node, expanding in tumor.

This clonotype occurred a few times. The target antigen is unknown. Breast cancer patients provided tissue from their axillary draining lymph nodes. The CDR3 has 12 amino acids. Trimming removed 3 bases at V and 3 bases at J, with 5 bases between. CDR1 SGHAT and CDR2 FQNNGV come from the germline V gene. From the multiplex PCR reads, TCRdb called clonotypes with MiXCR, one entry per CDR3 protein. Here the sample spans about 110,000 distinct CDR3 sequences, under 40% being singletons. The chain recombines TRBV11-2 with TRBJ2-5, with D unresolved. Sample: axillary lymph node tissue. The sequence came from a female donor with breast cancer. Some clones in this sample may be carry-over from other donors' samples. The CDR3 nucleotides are TGTGCCAGCAGCTTGGGGAAAGAGACCCAGTACTTC. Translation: CASSLGKETQYF.